These T cell receptor beta chains were read from a single sample in a study of read filtering for tumor transcriptome and immune sequencing. TCRdb re-called the reads with MiXCR, one entry per CDR3 protein. Of 30,000 to 45,000 distinct CDR3 sequences in the sample, over 11% were seen once. The source material was a population of CD138-negative cells sorted from bone marrow. These receptors came from a donor aged 40 or older with multiple myeloma. The conserved cysteine and the conserved F or W are not part of the CDR3 here. The order of the fields is V gene, J gene, CDR3 protein.

>TRBV6-1|TRBJ1-5
ASSATAYSNQPQH
>TRBV3-1|TRBJ2-7
ASSLGLHLYEQY
>TRBV5-1|TRBJ2-1
ASSSGLGKYNEQF
>TRBV28|TRBJ2-5
ASRSDFGTGTETQY
>TRBV15|TRBJ1-1
ATRATVNTEAL
>TRBV12-3/TRBV12-4|TRBJ1-5
ASSLRPAAAPGRYSNQPQH
>TRBV5-1|TRBJ1-1
ASRGLISRGTEAF
>TRBV4-1|TRBJ2-6
ASSQVGSLNVLT
>TRBV5-5|TRBJ1-3
ASSLVMDSGNTIY
>TRBV12-3/TRBV12-4|TRBJ1-1
ASRLGQGTEAF
>TRBV20-1|.
SARPLGGDNSPLH
>TRBV4-1|TRBJ2-3
ASSQRDRVSTDTQY
>TRBV7-2|TRBJ2-1
ASSLAASPYNEQF
>TRBV20-1|TRBJ2-1
SASVRSRGDEQF
>TRBV7-2|TRBJ1-5
ASSWGQGGYQPQH
>TRBV24-1|TRBJ2-5
ATSDLTSGTQETQY
>TRBV10-3|.
AVRDIYEQF
>TRBV7-9|TRBJ1-5
ASSLGTGTGGNQPQH